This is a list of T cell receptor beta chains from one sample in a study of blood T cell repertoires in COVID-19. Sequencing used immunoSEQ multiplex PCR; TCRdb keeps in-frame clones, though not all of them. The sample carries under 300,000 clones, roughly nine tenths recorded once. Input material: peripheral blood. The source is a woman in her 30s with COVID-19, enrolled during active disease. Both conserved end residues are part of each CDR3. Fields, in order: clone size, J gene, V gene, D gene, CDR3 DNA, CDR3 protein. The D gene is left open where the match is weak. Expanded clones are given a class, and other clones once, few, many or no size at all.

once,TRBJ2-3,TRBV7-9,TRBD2,TGTGCCAGCAGCTTAGTAGGGACTAGCGTAGATACGCAGTATTTT,CASSLVGTSVDTQYF
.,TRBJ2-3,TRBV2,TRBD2,TGTGCCAGCGGGGGACTAGCGGTGACCACAGATACGCAGTATTTT,CASGGLAVTTDTQYF
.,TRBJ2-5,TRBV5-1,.,TGCGCCAGCAGCGCCGAACAGGGTACAGAGACCCAGTACTTC,CASSAEQGTETQYF
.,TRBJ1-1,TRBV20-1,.,TGCAGTGCTAGTATTCGCCGGGCTGAAGCTTTCTTT,CSASIRRAEAFF
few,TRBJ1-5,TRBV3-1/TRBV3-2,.,TGTGCCAGCAGCCTGGGCCATAGCAATCAGCCCCAGCATTTT,CASSLGHSNQPQHF
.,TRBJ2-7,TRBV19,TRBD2,TGTGCCAGTAGCCTAGCTCGGGGGGGAACCTACGAGCAGTACTTC,CASSLARGGTYEQYF
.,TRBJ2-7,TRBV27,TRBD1,TGTGCCAGCAGTCGGAATAATGGACAGGGGTACGAGCAGTACTTC,CASSRNNGQGYEQYF
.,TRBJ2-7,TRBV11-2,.,TGTGCCAGCAGTTATGGAGGCCACGAGCAGTACTTC,CASSYGGHEQYF
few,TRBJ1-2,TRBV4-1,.,TGCGCCAGCAGCCAAGCGGCAGGTTGGGCTTATGGCTACACCTTC,CASSQAAGWAYGYTF
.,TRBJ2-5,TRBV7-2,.,TGTGCCAGCAGCTTGTTTCGAGGGCGGGAGACCCAGTACTTC,CASSLFRGRETQYF
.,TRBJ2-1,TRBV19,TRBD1,TGTGCCAGTAGTACTCTGGGACAGGGAGACGATGAGCAGTTCTTC,CASSTLGQGDDEQFF
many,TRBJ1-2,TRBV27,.,TGTGCCAGCAGTTTATCGATTCCCGGGGGACCGCGGGGCTATGGCTACACCTTC,CASSLSIPGGPRGYGYTF
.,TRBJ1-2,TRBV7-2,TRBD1,TGTGCCAGCAGCTTTGGACAGGGGGCTGTCTATGGCTACACCTTC,CASSFGQGAVYGYTF
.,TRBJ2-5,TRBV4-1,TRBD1,TGCGCCAGCAGCCACCTGACAGGGGGCCGCCAAGAGACCCAGTACTTC,CASSHLTGGRQETQYF
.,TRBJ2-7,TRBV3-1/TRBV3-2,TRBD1,TGTGCCAGCAGCCCTAGGGACAGGGCCGCCTACGAGCAGTACTTC,CASSPRDRAAYEQYF
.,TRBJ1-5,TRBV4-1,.,TGCGCCAGCGGCGAACGGGGTTACCAGCATTTT,CASGERGYQHF
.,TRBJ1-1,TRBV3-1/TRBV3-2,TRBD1,TGTGCCAGCAGCCGAACAGGGGTTGTGGGTGAAGCTTTCTTT,CASSRTGVVGEAFF
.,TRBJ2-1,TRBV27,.,TGTGCCAGCCGGGGCGGGGGCCCTTACAATGAGCAGTTCTTC,CASRGGGPYNEQFF
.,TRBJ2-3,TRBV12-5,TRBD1,TGTGCTAGTGGTTGGGGGACAGATGAGGATACGCAGTATTTT,CASGWGTDEDTQYF
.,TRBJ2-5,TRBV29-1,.,TGCAGCGCGGGCAAGGCGGGGTACCAAGAGACCCAGTACTTC,CSAGKAGYQETQYF
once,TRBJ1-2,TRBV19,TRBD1,TGTGCCAGTAGTATTATGGACAGGGGGCTTCATGGCTACACCTTC,CASSIMDRGLHGYTF
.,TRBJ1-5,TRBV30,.,TGTGCCTGGAGTGTTAGCCACAATCAGCCCCAGCATTTT,CAWSVSHNQPQHF
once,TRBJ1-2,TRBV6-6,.,TGTGCCAGCAGGACGGGGGGGCGGCACTATGGCTACACCTTC,CASRTGGRHYGYTF
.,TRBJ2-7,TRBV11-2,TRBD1,TGTGCCAGCAGTTTCGACAGGGCCTACGAGCAGTACTTC,CASSFDRAYEQYF
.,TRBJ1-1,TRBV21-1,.,TGTGCCAGCACCCCCGGGGGGACCCTGATGAACACTGAAGCTTTCTTT,CASTPGGTLMNTEAFF
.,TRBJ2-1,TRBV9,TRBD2,TGTGCCAGCAGCGTACTCCTAGCGGGGAGGAATGAGCAGTTCTTC,CASSVLLAGRNEQFF
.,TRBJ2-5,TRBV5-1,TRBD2,TGCGCCAGCAGCTTGGTAACTAGCGGGGGGCCGTCGACCCAGTACTTC,CASSLVTSGGPSTQYF
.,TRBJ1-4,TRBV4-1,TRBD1,TGCGCCAGCAGCCAATCATCAAGGGGGCGCGGTGAAAAACTGTTTTTT,CASSQSSRGRGEKLFF
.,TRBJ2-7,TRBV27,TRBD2,TGTGCCAGCAGTCCGAGGACTAGCGGGGGTTTTACCTACGAGCAGTACTTC,CASSPRTSGGFTYEQYF